The present T cell receptor beta chain was sequenced within a study of blood T cell repertoires in COVID-19. On the study more broadly: The study drew acute and convalescent COVID-19 samples from the United States, Italy and Spain.

Produced via immunoSEQ multiplex PCR; TCRdb's table is partial and in-frame only. The table shows around 250,000 clones, with 75% to 90% occurring only once. The germline CDR1 and CDR2 sequences are SGHRS and YFSETQ. The CDR3 extends over 19 amino acids. After removal of 4 bases from V and 5 bases from J, the junction contained 19 bases not matched to a gene. The receptor was derived from a man aged 45-60 years who had been exposed to COVID-19. Specimen: PBMCs or T cells enriched from blood (not recorded which). This chain connects TRBV5-1 to TRBJ2-3; 10 nucleotides agree with TRBD2. CDR3 coding DNA: TGCGCCAGCAGCGTCCCTAGCGGGAGACCAATCACGGCCTTAGATACGCAGTATTTT. Translation: CASSVPSGRPITALDTQYF.